The rows below give T cell receptor beta chains drawn from one sample of a study of sequential checkpoint blockade in melanoma. The protocol was immunoSEQ multiplex PCR, while the TCRdb copy is restricted to in-frame clones and leaves out a portion. The sample has around 18,000 clones, around 65% seen once; the top ten hold about an eighth. Sample: CD8+ T cells sorted from blood (inferred from file names), taken from a patient given nivolumab and ipilimumab in sequence. These receptors came from a human donor with melanoma. Both conserved end residues are part of each CDR3. Fields, in order: CDR3 protein, CDR3 DNA, CDR3 length, clone size, V gene, J gene, D gene. D genes are given only for firm matches. The size entry is marked missing in some rows and otherwise reads once, few, many or a size class.

cdr3_aa: CASSPRTAYEQYF; cdr3_nt: TGCGCCAGCAGCCCGCGGACAGCCTACGAGCAGTACTTC; cdr3_length: 13; clone_size: .; v_call: TRBV4-1; j_call: TRBJ2-7; d_call: .
cdr3_aa: CASSMVGDFSREQYF; cdr3_nt: TGTGCCAGTAGTATGGTTGGGGACTTCTCTCGGGAGCAGTACTTC; cdr3_length: 15; clone_size: few; v_call: TRBV19; j_call: TRBJ2-7; d_call: .
cdr3_aa: CASSPLARGEKLFF; cdr3_nt: TGCGCCAGCAGCCCCCTAGCCCGTGGGGAAAAACTGTTTTTT; cdr3_length: 14; clone_size: few; v_call: TRBV5-5; j_call: TRBJ1-4; d_call: .
cdr3_aa: CASSPHLLRGDHEQYF; cdr3_nt: TGTGCCAGCAGCCCACACCTTCTGCGGGGTGACCACGAGCAGTACTTC; cdr3_length: 16; clone_size: .; v_call: TRBV21-1; j_call: TRBJ2-7; d_call: .
cdr3_aa: CASSLAPDLLREDYGYTF; cdr3_nt: TGTGCCAGCAGCTTAGCCCCGGATCTACTCAGGGAAGACTATGGCTACACCTTC; cdr3_length: 18; clone_size: .; v_call: TRBV11-2; j_call: TRBJ1-2; d_call: .
cdr3_aa: CASSPYRGNNSPLHF; cdr3_nt: TGTGCCAGCAGTCCCTACAGGGGAAATAATTCACCCCTCCACTTT; cdr3_length: 15; clone_size: .; v_call: TRBV27; j_call: TRBJ1-6; d_call: TRBD1
cdr3_aa: CASSPSGGAGDTQYF; cdr3_nt: TGTGCCAGCAGCCCTAGCGGGGGGGCCGGAGATACGCAGTATTTT; cdr3_length: 15; clone_size: .; v_call: TRBV7-2; j_call: TRBJ2-3; d_call: TRBD2
cdr3_aa: CASSYGGEDYTF; cdr3_nt: TGTGCCAGCAGTTACGGAGGGGAGGACTACACCTTC; cdr3_length: 12; clone_size: .; v_call: TRBV6-5; j_call: TRBJ1-2; d_call: .
cdr3_aa: CASSYHERASYEQYF; cdr3_nt: TGTGCCAGCAGTTATCACGAGAGGGCTTCCTACGAGCAGTACTTC; cdr3_length: 15; clone_size: few; v_call: TRBV6-5; j_call: TRBJ2-7; d_call: .
cdr3_aa: CSVYGLFDEQFF; cdr3_nt: TGCAGCGTTTACGGACTATTCGATGAGCAGTTCTTC; cdr3_length: 12; clone_size: .; v_call: TRBV29-1; j_call: TRBJ2-1; d_call: .
cdr3_aa: CASSAQNTEAFF; cdr3_nt: TGTGCCAGCAGCGCACAGAACACTGAAGCTTTCTTT; cdr3_length: 12; clone_size: .; v_call: TRBV5-4; j_call: TRBJ1-1; d_call: .
cdr3_aa: CASSVGGGGPEAFF; cdr3_nt: TGTGCCAGCAGCGTAGGCGGGGGTGGCCCTGAAGCTTTCTTT; cdr3_length: 14; clone_size: .; v_call: TRBV9; j_call: TRBJ1-1; d_call: .
cdr3_aa: CASSVVSTGGDYGYTF; cdr3_nt: TGTGCCAGCAGCGTAGTTTCTACAGGGGGCGACTATGGCTACACCTTC; cdr3_length: 16; clone_size: .; v_call: TRBV9; j_call: TRBJ1-2; d_call: TRBD1
cdr3_aa: CASSPDSHLAVNTEAFF; cdr3_nt: TGCGCCAGCAGCCCGGACAGCCACCTCGCCGTGAACACTGAAGCTTTCTTT; cdr3_length: 17; clone_size: few; v_call: TRBV7-2; j_call: TRBJ1-1; d_call: .
cdr3_aa: CASSPRDSSFLAFF; cdr3_nt: TGTGCCAGCAGTCCCCGGGACAGTTCTTTTCTAGCTTTCTTT; cdr3_length: 14; clone_size: .; v_call: TRBV6-5; j_call: TRBJ1-1; d_call: TRBD1
cdr3_aa: CASSPLGTNYGYTF; cdr3_nt: TGTGCCAGCAGTCCCCTAGGGACAAACTATGGCTACACCTTC; cdr3_length: 14; clone_size: .; v_call: TRBV28; j_call: TRBJ1-2; d_call: .
cdr3_aa: CASSPRPGDTYEQYF; cdr3_nt: TGTGCCAGCAGCCCCCGGCCAGGGGATACCTACGAGCAGTACTTC; cdr3_length: 15; clone_size: .; v_call: TRBV9; j_call: TRBJ2-7; d_call: .
cdr3_aa: CASSQDLSTFF; cdr3_nt: TGTGCCAGCAGCCAAGATCTTAGCACTTTCTTT; cdr3_length: 11; clone_size: .; v_call: TRBV4-2; j_call: TRBJ1-1; d_call: .
cdr3_aa: CASRKPTGANVLTF; cdr3_nt: TGTGCCAGCCGAAAGCCCACTGGGGCCAACGTCCTGACTTTC; cdr3_length: 14; clone_size: .; v_call: TRBV21-1; j_call: TRBJ2-6; d_call: .
cdr3_aa: CASSLEGTGGTF; cdr3_nt: TGTGCCAGCAGCTTAGAGGGGACGGGGGGCACCTTC; cdr3_length: 12; clone_size: .; v_call: TRBV7-9; j_call: TRBJ1-2; d_call: .
cdr3_aa: CASSYSIGNSYGYTF; cdr3_nt: TGTGCCAGCAGTTACTCGATCGGGAATTCATATGGCTACACCTTC; cdr3_length: 15; clone_size: .; v_call: TRBV6-5; j_call: TRBJ1-2; d_call: .
cdr3_aa: CASSLNAGTSDNEQFF; cdr3_nt: TGTGCCAGCAGCCTAAACGCCGGGACTAGCGACAATGAGCAGTTCTTC; cdr3_length: 16; clone_size: .; v_call: TRBV7-8; j_call: TRBJ2-1; d_call: TRBD2